One and the same sample provided the 10 T cell receptor beta chains below, sequenced in a study of beta chain bispecific antibodies for T cell cancers. Study conclusions and caveats: After anti-TRBV12 rather than anti-CD19 exposure, TRBV12-3 made up approximately 99% less of total TRBV signal. The leukemia cells, rather than normal T cells, gave most of the targeted TRBV signal.

Either OKT3 anti-CD3 antibody or CD3/CD28 beads expanded T cells from blood mononuclear cells over about three days. These receptors lack a known antigen. TCRdb ran MiXCR on the 5' RACE reads and lists one entry per CDR3 protein. The sample holds roughly 19,000 distinct CDR3 sequences, approximately 2% seen once. The sample consisted of healthy donor T cells cultured with leukemia cells, taken from a culture containing a bispecific antibody targeting TCR Vbeta12. The receptors shown here come from a human donor in good health. Some clones in this sample may be carry-over from other donors' samples.

This clonotype was seen ten or more times. The V call is TRBV4-2, the J call TRBJ1-5, with D perhaps TRBD1 (5 bases). V was pared by 0 bases and J by 7 bases, with 10 bases between. The CDR3 is made up of 14 amino acids. CDR1 and CDR2 from the germline V gene are LGHNA and YNFKEQ. DNA of the CDR3: TGTGCCAGCAGCCAAGATTGGGGGGGGCAGCCCCAGCATTTT. It translates to CASSQDWGGQPQHF.

This clonotype was seen repeatedly, ten times or more. V and J are TRBV27 and TRBJ2-2, with D maybe TRBD1 (6 bases). The V gene lost 1 base and the J gene lost 4 bases, with 13 bases spanning the gap. The germline CDR1 and CDR2 sequences are MNHEY and SMNVEV (reference sequence). CDR3 length equals 16 residues. CDR3 amino acids: CASSLLGQRGTGELFF. The CDR3 DNA follows: TGTGCCAGCAGTTTATTAGGACAGAGGGGCACCGGGGAGCTGTTTTTT.

This clonotype was found many times. V is TRBV24-1 and J is TRBJ2-7; D remains ambiguous. The germline V and J ends were trimmed by 3 bases and 2 bases, with 10 bases remaining between them. The CDR3 consists of 14 residues. Germline CDR1 KGHDR, CDR2 SFDVKD. For the CDR3, the DNA is TGTGCCACCAGTGATCCCGCCCAGCCCTACGAGCAGTACTTC. Translating it yields CATSDPAQPYEQYF.

This clonotype was seen ten or more times. The rearrangement joins TRBV27 to TRBJ1-1; tentatively, D is TRBD1 (6 bases). The CDR3 length is 11 residues. V lost 10 bases, J lost 6 bases, and 12 bases lay in between. CDR1 and CDR2 (germline): MNHEY, SMNVEV (reference sequence). The chain's CDR3 is CATRTASEAFF. DNA for the CDR3: TGTGCCACCCGGACAGCGTCTGAAGCTTTCTTT.

In its sample, this clonotype was seen a few times. This sequence joins TRBV5-1 and TRBJ1-2, with D maybe TRBD1 (5 bases). Germline CDR1 SGHRS, CDR2 YFSETQ. The V end lost 0 bases, the J end lost 8 bases, and 20 bases lay between the germline ends. This CDR3 comprises 16 residues. For the CDR3, the DNA is TGCGCCAGCAGCTTGGAAGGCGGTGGGGTTAGGGGCGGCTACACCTTC. Translating gives CASSLEGGGVRGGYTF.

This clonotype was observed many times. The chain employs TRBV4-1 and TRBJ2-5, with 7 bases identical to TRBD1. After removal of 4 bases from V and 0 bases from J, the junction contained 11 bases not matched to a gene. Looked up from germline, CDR1 is MGHRA and CDR2 is YSYEKL. This CDR3 has 17 residues. The CDR3 region has the DNA TGCGCCAGCAGCCCTCCTTTACAGGGGATGTACCAAGAGACCCAGTACTTC. This encodes CASSPPLQGMYQETQYF.

This clonotype was counted at least ten times. This rearrangement joins TRBV7-3 to TRBJ2-3; D gene ambiguous. Trimming took 2 bases from V and 6 from J, leaving 9 bases between them. CDR1 and CDR2 (germline): SGHTA, FQGTGA. This CDR3 is 13 amino acids long. CDR3 residues: CASSLRALDTQYF. DNA of the CDR3: TGTGCCAGCAGCTTACGAGCCCTTGATACGCAGTATTTT.

This clonotype occurred many times. This sequence joins TRBV20-1 and TRBJ1-2, with 9 bases identical to TRBD1. The CDR3 extends over 16 amino acids. The V and J ends lost 2 bases and 4 bases, in that order; junction bases with no gene match: 11. CDR1 DFQATT and CDR2 SNEGSKA come from the germline V gene (reference sequence). This CDR3 is CSARWGNRGLGYGYTF. CDR3 in DNA: TGCAGTGCTAGATGGGGCAACAGGGGGCTTGGCTATGGCTACACCTTC.

The sample holds many counts of this clonotype. The chain couples TRBV7-9 to TRBJ2-7; D perhaps matches TRBD1 (8 bases). Germline CDR1 is SEHNR and CDR2 is FQNEAQ (reference sequence). Trimming pared 4 bases from V and 2 bases from J, leaving 15 bases between. This CDR3 spans 15 amino acids. CDR3 residues: CASSSSGTGPYEQYF. CDR3 nucleotides: TGTGCCAGCAGCTCAAGCGGGACAGGTCCCTACGAGCAGTACTTC.

This rearrangement joins TRBV6-1 to TRBJ2-1, with TRBD1 matching over 11 bases. Germline V gene sequence: CDR1 MNHNS, CDR2 SASEGT. Losses at the gene ends were 4 bases for V and 9 bases for J; bases not matched to a gene: 23. This CDR3 has 20 residues. The CDR3 protein is CASSGYFVPGQGGGRSEQFF. In DNA, the CDR3 is TGTGCCAGCAGTGGCTACTTTGTCCCGGGACAGGGGGGGGGTCGGAGTGAGCAGTTCTTC.